This T cell receptor beta chain was found in a study of metastatic and nonmetastatic thyroid tumors. Whole-study context: The study looked at repertoires side by side in blood and in tumor or nodule tissue from malignant and benign thyroid patients. The study, taken as a whole, reports: Across blood and tumor, TCR beta diversity in malignant thyroid tumors was reportedly significantly higher than in benign nodules.

Germline V gene sequence: CDR1 SGHVS, CDR2 FQNEAQ. The V end lost 2 bases, the J end lost 0 bases, and 11 bases lay between the germline ends. The CDR3 has 15 residues. A note on this clone: Antigen: not known.

No treatment had been given to any patient before thyroid surgery. Authors' data handling: The study took CDR3 differences across clinicopathological groups and made a distant-metastasis classifier for papillary thyroid cancer from them. TCRdb used MiXCR to call clones anew from the PCR reads. The V and J calls were not made by the authors but by TCRdb's processing. The sample records about 14,000 clones, approximately 30% being singletons. Sequenced material: tumor tissue. The sequence was collected from a female donor with papillary thyroid cancer or a benign thyroid nodule (not recorded which). Some clones in this sample may be carry-over from other donors' samples. This sequence joins TRBV7-8 and TRBJ2-7, with D tentatively TRBD1 or TRBD2 (6 bases each). The CDR3 loop reads CASSLRGESSYEQYF. The CDR3 DNA reads as TGTGCCAGCAGCTTAAGGGGGGAAAGCTCCTACGAGCAGTACTTC.